The clone carrying this T cell receptor beta chain was seen more than once but under ten times. Its antigen is unknown. The sample carries other DNA sequences with the same CDR3. Expressed TCRB transcripts were sequenced because the isolated RNA had all been reverse transcribed beforehand. The repertoire was sequenced with immunoSEQ multiplex PCR; TCRdb's copy has only in-frame clones and lacks some. The table lists about 900,000 clones, under 20% of them singletons, with around 0.02% in the top ten. These data come from a study of beta chain features in type 1 diabetes. Populations isolated by sorting all had purity greater than 98%. Findings and caveats of the study: Type 1 diabetes patients showed a moderate but significant shortening of TCRB CDR3s in all four CD4+ subsets. Insertions were fewer and deletions more numerous at VDJ junctions in type 1 diabetes patients. Whether HLA type influences TCRB rearrangement remained unresolved here.

The CDR3 spans 11 residues. V was cut by 0 bases and J by 3 bases, with 3 bases left in between. Germline loops: CDR1 DFQATT, CDR2 SNEGSKA (reference sequence). The receptor was derived from a woman aged 18-35 years in good health. Sequences were obtained from naive CD4+ T cells from blood. This chain joins TRBV20-1 and TRBJ2-7; D remains ambiguous. Written as DNA, the CDR3 is TGCAGTGCTAGAGATTACTACGAGCAGTACTTC. Amino acid sequence: CSARDYYEQYF.